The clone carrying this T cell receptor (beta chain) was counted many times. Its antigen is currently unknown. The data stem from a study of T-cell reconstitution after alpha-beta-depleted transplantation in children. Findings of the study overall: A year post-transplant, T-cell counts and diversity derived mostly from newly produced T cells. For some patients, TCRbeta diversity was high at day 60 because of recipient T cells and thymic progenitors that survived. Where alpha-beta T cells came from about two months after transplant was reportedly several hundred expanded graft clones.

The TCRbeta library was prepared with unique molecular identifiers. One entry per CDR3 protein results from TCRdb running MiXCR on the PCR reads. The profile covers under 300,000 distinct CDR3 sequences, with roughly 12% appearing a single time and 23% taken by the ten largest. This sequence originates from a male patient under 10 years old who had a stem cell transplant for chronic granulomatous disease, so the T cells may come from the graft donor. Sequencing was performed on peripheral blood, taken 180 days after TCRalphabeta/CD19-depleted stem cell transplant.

The CDR3: CSASGVRQPQHF. Written as DNA, the CDR3 is TGCAGTGCTTCGGGTGTTAGGCAGCCCCAGCATTTT. The rearrangement links TRBV20-1 to TRBJ1-5; no firm D call. The length of the CDR3 is 12 residues. Germline V CDR1 and CDR2: DFQATT, SNEGSKA (reference sequence). With 5 bases removed from V and 7 bases from J, the gap between germline ends came to 12 bases.